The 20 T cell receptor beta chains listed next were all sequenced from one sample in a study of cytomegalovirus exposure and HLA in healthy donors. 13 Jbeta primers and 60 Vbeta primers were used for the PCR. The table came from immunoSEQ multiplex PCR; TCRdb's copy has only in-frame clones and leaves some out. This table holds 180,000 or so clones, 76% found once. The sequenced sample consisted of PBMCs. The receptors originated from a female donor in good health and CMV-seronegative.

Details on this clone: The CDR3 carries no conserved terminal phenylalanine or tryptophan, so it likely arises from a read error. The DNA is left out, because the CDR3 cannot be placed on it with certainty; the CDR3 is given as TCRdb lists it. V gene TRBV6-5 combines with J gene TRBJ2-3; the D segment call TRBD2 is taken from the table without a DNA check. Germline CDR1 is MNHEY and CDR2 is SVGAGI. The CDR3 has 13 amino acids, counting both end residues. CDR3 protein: CASRPRRSKASTL.

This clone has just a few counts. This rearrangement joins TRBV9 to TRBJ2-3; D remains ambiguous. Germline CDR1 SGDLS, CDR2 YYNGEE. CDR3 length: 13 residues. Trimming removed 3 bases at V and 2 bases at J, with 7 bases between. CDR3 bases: TGTGCCAGCAGCGATACAAACACAGATACGCAGTATTTT. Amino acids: CASSDTNTDTQYF. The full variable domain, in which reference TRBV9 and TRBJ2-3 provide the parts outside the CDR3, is DSGVTQTPKHLITATGQRVTLRCSPRSGDLSVYWYQQSLDQGLQFLIQYYNGEERAKGNILERFSAQQFPDLHSELNLSSLELGDSALYFCASSDTNTDTQYFGPGTRLTVL.

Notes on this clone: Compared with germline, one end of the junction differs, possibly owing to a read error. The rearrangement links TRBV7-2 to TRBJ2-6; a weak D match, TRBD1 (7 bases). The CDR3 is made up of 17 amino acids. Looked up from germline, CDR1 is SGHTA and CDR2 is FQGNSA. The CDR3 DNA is TGTGCCAGCAGCTTACAGTACAGGGGATCGGGGGCCAACGGCCTGACTTTC. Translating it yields CASSLQYRGSGANGLTF. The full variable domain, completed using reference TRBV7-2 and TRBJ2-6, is GAGVSQSPSNKVTEKGKDVELRCDPISGHTALYWYRQSLGQGLEFLIYFQGNSAPDKSGLPSDRFSAERTGGSVSTLTIQRTQQEDSAVYLCASSLQYRGSGANGLTFGAGSRLTVL.

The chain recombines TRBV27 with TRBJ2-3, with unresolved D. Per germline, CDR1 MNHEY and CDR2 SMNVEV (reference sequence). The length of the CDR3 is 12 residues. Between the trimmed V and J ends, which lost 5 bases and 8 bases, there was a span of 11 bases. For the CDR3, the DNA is TGTGCCAGCAGTCCCTCTTTCCGTACGCAGTATTTT. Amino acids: CASSPSFRTQYF.

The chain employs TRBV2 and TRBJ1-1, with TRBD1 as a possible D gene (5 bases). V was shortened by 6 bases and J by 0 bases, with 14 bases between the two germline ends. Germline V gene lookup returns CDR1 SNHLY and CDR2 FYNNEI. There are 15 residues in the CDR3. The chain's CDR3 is CASRGGKGMNTEAFF. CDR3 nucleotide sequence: TGTGCCAGCAGGGGGGGTAAGGGAATGAACACTGAAGCTTTCTTT.

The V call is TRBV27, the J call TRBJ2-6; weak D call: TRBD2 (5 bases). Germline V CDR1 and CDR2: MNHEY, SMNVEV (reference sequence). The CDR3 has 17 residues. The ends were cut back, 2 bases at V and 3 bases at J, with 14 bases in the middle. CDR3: CASSLESVGGGANVLTF. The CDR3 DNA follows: TGTGCCAGCAGTTTAGAGTCGGTCGGAGGTGGGGCCAACGTCCTGACTTTC.

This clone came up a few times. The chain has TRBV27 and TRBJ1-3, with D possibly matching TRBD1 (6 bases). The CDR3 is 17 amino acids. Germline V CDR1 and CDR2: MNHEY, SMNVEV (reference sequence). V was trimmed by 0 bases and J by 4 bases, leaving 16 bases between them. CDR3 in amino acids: CASSLSIRTARGNTIYF. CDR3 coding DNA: TGTGCCAGCAGTTTATCGATTCGGACAGCCCGGGGAAACACCATATATTTT.

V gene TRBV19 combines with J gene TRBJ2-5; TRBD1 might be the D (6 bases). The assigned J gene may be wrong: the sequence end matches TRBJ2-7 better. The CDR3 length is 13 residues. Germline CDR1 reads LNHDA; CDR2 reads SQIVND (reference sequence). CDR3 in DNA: TGTGCCAGTAACAGGGCTCCCTCCTACGAGCAGTACTTC. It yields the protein CASNRAPSYEQYF.

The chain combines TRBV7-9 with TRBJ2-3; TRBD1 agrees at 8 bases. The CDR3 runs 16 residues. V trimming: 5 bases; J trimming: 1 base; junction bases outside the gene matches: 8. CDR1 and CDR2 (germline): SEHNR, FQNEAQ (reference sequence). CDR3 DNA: TGTGCCAGCAGCCCACGACAGGGGTTGGGCACAGATACGCAGTATTTT. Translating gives CASSPRQGLGTDTQYF.

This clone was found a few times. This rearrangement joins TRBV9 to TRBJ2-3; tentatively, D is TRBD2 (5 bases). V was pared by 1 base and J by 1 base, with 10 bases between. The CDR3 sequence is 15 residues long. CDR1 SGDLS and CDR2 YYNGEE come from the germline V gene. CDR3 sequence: CASSVSSGGTDTQYF. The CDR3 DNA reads TGTGCCAGCAGCGTATCTTCCGGGGGCACAGATACGCAGTATTTT.

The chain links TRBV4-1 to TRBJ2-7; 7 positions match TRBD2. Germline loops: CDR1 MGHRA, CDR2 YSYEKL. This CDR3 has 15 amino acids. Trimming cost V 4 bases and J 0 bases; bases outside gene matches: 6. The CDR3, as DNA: TGCGCCAGCAGCCTCCAAGCGGGGAGCTCCTACGAGCAGTACTTC. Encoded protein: CASSLQAGSSYEQYF.

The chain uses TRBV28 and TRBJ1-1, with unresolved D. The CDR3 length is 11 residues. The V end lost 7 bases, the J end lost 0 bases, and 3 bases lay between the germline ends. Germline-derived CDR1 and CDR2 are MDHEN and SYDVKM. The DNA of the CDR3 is TGTGCCAGCACTATGAACACTGAAGCTTTCTTT. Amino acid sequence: CASTMNTEAFF.

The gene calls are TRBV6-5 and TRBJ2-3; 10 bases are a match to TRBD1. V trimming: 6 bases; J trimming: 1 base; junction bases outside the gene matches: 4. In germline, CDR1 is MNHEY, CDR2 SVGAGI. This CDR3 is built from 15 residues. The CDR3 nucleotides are TGTGCCAGCAGCCAAGGGACAGGGGGCACAGATACGCAGTATTTT. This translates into CASSQGTGGTDTQYF.

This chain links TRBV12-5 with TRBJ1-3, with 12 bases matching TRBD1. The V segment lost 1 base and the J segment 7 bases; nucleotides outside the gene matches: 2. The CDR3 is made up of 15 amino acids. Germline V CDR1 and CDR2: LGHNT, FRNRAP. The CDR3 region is CASGLAGTGGNTIYF. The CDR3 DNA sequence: TGTGCTAGTGGTTTGGCCGGGACAGGGGGCAACACCATATATTTT.

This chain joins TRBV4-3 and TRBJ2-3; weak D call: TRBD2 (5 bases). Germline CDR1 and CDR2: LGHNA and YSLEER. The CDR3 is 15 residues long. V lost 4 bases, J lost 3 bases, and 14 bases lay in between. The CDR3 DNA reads TGCGCCAGCAGCCGAGCTAGCTCAATTACAGATACGCAGTATTTT. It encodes CASSRASSITDTQYF.

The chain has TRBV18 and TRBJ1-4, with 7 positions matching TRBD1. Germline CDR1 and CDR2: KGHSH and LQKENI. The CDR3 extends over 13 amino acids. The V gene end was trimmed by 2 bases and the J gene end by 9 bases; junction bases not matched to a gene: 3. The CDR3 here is CASSPLGQQKLFF. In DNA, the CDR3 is TGTGCCAGCTCACCATTGGGACAGCAAAAACTGTTTTTT.

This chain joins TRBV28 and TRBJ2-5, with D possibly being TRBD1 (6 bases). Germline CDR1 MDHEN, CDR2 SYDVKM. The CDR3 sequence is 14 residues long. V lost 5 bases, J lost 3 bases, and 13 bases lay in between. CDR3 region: CASSHTGREETQYF. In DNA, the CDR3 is TGTGCCAGCAGTCATACAGGGCGGGAAGAGACCCAGTACTTC. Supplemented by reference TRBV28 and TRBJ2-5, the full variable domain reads DVKVTQSSRYLVKRTGEKVFLECVQDMDHENMFWYRQDPGLGLRLIYFSYDVKMKEKGDIPEGYSVSREKKERFSLILESASTNQTSMYLCASSHTGREETQYFGPGTRLLVL.

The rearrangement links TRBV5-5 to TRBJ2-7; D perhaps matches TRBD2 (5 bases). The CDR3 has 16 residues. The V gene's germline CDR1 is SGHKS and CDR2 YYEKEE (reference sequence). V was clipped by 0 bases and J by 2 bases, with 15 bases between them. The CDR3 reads CASSLGAEVSAYEQYF. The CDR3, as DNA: TGTGCCAGCAGCTTGGGCGCGGAGGTCTCCGCCTACGAGCAGTACTTC. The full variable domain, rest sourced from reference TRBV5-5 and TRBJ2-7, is DAGVTQSPTHLIKTRGQQVTLRCSPISGHKSVSWYQQVLGQGPQFIFQYYEKEERGRGNFPDRFSARQFPNYSSELNVNALLLGDSALYLCASSLGAEVSAYEQYFGPGTRLTVT.

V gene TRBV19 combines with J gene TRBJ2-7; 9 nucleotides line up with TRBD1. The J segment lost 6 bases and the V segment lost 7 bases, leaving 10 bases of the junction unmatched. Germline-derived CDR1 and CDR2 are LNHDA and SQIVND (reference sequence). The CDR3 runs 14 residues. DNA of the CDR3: TGTGCCAGTATGGAGCTGGGACAGGGCGCCGAGCAGTACTTC. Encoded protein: CASMELGQGAEQYF.

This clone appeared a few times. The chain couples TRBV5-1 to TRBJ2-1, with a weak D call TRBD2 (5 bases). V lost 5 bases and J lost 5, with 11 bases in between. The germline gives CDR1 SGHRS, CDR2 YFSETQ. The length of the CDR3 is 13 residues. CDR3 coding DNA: TGCGCCAGCAGTCGATCGCGGGACAATGAGCAGTTCTTC. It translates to CASSRSRDNEQFF.